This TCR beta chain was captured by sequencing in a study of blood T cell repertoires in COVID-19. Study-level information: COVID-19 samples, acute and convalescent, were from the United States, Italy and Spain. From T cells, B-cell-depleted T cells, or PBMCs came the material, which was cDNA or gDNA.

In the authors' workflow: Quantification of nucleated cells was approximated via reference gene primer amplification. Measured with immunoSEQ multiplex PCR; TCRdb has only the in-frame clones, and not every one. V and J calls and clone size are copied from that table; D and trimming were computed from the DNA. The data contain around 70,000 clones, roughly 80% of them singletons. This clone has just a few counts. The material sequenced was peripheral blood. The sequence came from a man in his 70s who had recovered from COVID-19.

This CDR3 is CASSPQGTNYYNEQFF. The CDR3 DNA is TGTGCCAGCAGCCCACAGGGGACCAATTACTACAATGAGCAGTTCTTC. The rearrangement uses TRBV7-7 and TRBJ2-1, with TRBD1 matching 7 bases. The CDR3 totals 16 residues. V lost 5 bases and J lost 3; bases outside the gene matches: 10. Germline CDR1 is SSHAT and CDR2 is FNYEAQ (reference sequence). The full variable domain, with the rest looked up from reference TRBV7-7 and TRBJ2-1, is GAGVSQSPRYKVTKRGQDVTLRCDPISSHATLYWYQQALGQGPEFLTYFNYEAQPDKSGLPSDRFSAERPEGSISTLTIQRTEQRDSAMYRCASSPQGTNYYNEQFFGPGTRLTVL.